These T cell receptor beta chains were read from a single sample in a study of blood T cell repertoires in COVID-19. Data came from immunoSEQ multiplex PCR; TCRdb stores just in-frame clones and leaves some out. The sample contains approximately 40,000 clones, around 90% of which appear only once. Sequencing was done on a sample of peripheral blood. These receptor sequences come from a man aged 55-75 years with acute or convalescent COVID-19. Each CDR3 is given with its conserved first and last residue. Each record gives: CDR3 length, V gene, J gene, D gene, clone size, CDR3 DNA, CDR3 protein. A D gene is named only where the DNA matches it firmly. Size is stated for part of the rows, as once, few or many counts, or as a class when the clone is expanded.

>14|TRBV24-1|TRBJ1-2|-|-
TGTGCCACCAGTGATGACGGGAAAGGCTATGGCTACACCTTC
CATSDDGKGYGYTF
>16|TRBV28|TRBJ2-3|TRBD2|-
TGTGCCAGCAGTTTAGCGGGAGAGGGAAACACAGATACGCAGTATTTT
CASSLAGEGNTDTQYF
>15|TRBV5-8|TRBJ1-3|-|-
TGTGCCAGCAGCTTGGACCACTTCTCTGGAAACACCATATATTTT
CASSLDHFSGNTIYF
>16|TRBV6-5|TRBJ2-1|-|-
TGTGCCAGCAGTTTCTTAGGAAGGGGTATCGACAATGAGCAGTTCTTC
CASSFLGRGIDNEQFF
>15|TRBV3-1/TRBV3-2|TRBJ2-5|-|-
TGTGCCAGCAGCCAAGATTTCGGTAGCGGAGCGACCCAGTACTTC
CASSQDFGSGATQYF
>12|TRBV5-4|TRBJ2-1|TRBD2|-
TGTGCCAGCAGCGGGACTAGCGGGATCCAGTTCTTC
CASSGTSGIQFF
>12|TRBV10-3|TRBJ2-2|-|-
TGTGCCATCGGTCCCCTTAGCGGGGAGCTGTTTTTT
CAIGPLSGELFF
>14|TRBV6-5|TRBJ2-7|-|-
TGTGCCAGCAGCTTGACGGGTACTTCCTACGAGCAGTACTTC
CASSLTGTSYEQYF
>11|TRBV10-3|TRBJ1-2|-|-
TGTGCCATCAGGAGAGAAGATGGCTACACCTTC
CAIRREDGYTF
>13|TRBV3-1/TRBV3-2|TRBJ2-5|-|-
TGTGCCAGCACCACAACGCTCTTTGGGACCCAGTACTTC
CASTTTLFGTQYF
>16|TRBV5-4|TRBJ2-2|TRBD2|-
TGTGCCAGCAGCTTAGCCCTAGCGGGAGTCACCGGGGAGCTGTTTTTT
CASSLALAGVTGELFF
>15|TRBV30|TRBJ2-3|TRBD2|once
TGTGCCTGGAGTGAGAGCGGGAGGCCATCAGATACGCAGTATTTT
CAWSESGRPSDTQYF
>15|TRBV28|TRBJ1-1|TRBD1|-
TGTGCCAGCACCACTCCGACAGGGGGCAACACTGAAGCTTTCTTT
CASTTPTGGNTEAFF
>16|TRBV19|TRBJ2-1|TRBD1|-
TGTGCCAGTAGTATTACCCCTGTAACAGGGGGCAATGAGCAGTTCTTC
CASSITPVTGGNEQFF
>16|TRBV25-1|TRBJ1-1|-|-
TGTGCCAGCAGTGAATCTGGAGGGAGGGTACGCACTGAAGCTTTCTTT
CASSESGGRVRTEAFF
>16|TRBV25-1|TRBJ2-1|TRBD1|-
TGTGCCAGCACCGAAGGTGGGACAGGGCGGAACAATGAGCAGTTCTTC
CASTEGGTGRNNEQFF
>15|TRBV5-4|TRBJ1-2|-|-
TGTGCCAGCAGCCCCACCGGGGGGAGTCTGGGGGGCTACACCTTC
CASSPTGGSLGGYTF
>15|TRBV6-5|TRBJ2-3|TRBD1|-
TGTGCCAGCAGCCTCGACAGGGTAAACACAGATACGCAGTATTTT
CASSLDRVNTDTQYF
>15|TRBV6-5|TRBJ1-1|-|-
TGTGCCAGCAGCCCCCGTACGATTAGACACGCTGAAGCTTTCTTT
CASSPRTIRHAEAFF
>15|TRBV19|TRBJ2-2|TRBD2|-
TGTGCCAGTAACCCACCTAGCGGGTGGAGCGGGGAGCTGTTTTTT
CASNPPSGWSGELFF
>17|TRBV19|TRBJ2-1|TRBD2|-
TGTGCCAGTAGTATAGATCTAGCGGGAGGGGCCTGGGGTGAGCAGTTCTTC
CASSIDLAGGAWGEQFF
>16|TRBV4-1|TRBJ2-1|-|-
TGCGCCAGCAGCCAAGATGTACGGAGCTCCTACAATGAGCAGTTCTTC
CASSQDVRSSYNEQFF
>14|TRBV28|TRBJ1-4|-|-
TGCGCCAGCAGTTTAAGCGCTCTGAATGAAAAACTGTTTTTT
CASSLSALNEKLFF
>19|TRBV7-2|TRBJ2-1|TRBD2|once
TGTGCCAGCAGCTTTAGGACTAGCGGGATCAAATATTCTTACAATGAGCAGTTCTTC
CASSFRTSGIKYSYNEQFF
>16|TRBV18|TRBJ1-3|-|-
TGTGCCAGCTCACCACCTGTGGGGCTTTCTGGAAACACCATATATTTT
CASSPPVGLSGNTIYF
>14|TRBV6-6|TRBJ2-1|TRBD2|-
TGTGCCAGCAGTTTCGTCCGGGAGGGTGGTGAGCAGTTCTTC
CASSFVREGGEQFF
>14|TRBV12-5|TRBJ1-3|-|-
TGTGCTAGTGGCGCAGGCTTGTATGGGAACACCATATATTTT
CASGAGLYGNTIYF
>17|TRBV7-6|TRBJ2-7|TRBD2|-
TGTGCCAGCAGCGGCCTAGCGGACCGCCGGAGCTCCTACGAGCAGTACTTC
CASSGLADRRSSYEQYF
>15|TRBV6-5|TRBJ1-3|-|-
TGTGCCAGCAGTTACGGGACAACAAATGGAAACACCATATATTTT
CASSYGTTNGNTIYF
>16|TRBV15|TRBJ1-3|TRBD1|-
TGTGCCACCAGCAGTCGGACAGGGTATGGGCCAGTCCCCATATATTTT
CATSSRTGYGPVPIYF
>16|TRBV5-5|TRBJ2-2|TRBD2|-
TGTGCCAGCAGCTTGGGGGACTATCCTAACACCGGGGAGCTGTTTTTT
CASSLGDYPNTGELFF
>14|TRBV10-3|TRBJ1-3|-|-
TGTGCCATCAGTGAGCTGGCAGGGGGAAACACCATATATTTT
CAISELAGGNTIYF
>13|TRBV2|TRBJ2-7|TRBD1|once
TGTGCCAGCGACAGGGGGCTTCCAGATGAGCAGTACTTC
CASDRGLPDEQYF
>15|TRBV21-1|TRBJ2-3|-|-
TGTGCCAGCAGCAAAGTTAACAGGGGGCGTGATACGCAGTATTTT
CASSKVNRGRDTQYF
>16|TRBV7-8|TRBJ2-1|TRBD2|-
TGTGCCAGCAGCTTAGCGATGGCTAGCGGGGCCCATGAGCAGTTCTTC
CASSLAMASGAHEQFF
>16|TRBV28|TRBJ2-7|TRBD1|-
TGTGCCAGCATTCCCGAACGGGACAGGGAAGGGGGCGAGCAGTACTTC
CASIPERDREGGEQYF
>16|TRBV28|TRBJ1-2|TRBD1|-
TGTGCCAGCAGTTCCCCCCGGACAGGGGGCTCCTATGGCTACACCTTC
CASSSPRTGGSYGYTF
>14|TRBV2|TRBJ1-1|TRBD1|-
TGTGCCAGCAGGGGGGACAGTGTGTTAACTGAAGCTTTCTTT
CASRGDSVLTEAFF
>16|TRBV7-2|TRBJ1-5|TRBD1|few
TGTGCCAGCAGCATGGGGACAGGGTATAGCAATCAGCCCCAGCATTTT
CASSMGTGYSNQPQHF
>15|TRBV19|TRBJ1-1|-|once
TGTGCCAGTAGTCCGGGGAGGGGGTTGGACACTGAAGCTTTCTTT
CASSPGRGLDTEAFF
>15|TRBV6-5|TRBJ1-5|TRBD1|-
TGTGCCACCCAAAATTCCGGGACAGATAATCAGCCCCAGCATTTT
CATQNSGTDNQPQHF
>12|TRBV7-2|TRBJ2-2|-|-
TGTGCCAGAACAGGGAACACCGGGGAGCTGTTTTTT
CARTGNTGELFF
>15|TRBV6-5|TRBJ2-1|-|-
TGTGCCAGCAGCCACACCCAAACAGGTGACAATGAGCAGTTCTTC
CASSHTQTGDNEQFF
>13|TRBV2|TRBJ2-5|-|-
TGTGCCAGCAGTGAAAACAGTAGGGAGACCCAGTACTTC
CASSENSRETQYF
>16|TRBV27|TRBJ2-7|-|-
TGTGCCAGCAGTTCCTTCCGGGTGGATCCCTACTACGAGCAGTACTTC
CASSSFRVDPYYEQYF
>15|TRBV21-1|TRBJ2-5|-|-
TGTGCCAGCAGCGCACGACAGGAGTCCCAGGAGACCCAGTACTTC
CASSARQESQETQYF